There are a few counts of the clone carrying this TCR beta chain. What it recognizes is unknown. The data are from a study of T cell repertoires in cytomegalovirus infection. Study details: Both a matching HLA type and CMV infection were indicated by public TCR beta signatures.

MiXCR, run by TCRdb on the reads, gives a single entry per CDR3 protein. The sample yields about 140,000 distinct CDR3 sequences, 6.5% seen once. The study, taken as a whole, reports: Ex vivo, HLA-C-restricted CMV-specific TCR beta clonotypes prevailed over the rest of the response. Cumulative frequency (of public TCR beta family members) identified carriers of CMV plus the relevant HLA.

CDR3 size: 11 residues. Germline CDR1 SNHLY, CDR2 FYNNEI. Trimming pared 8 bases from V and 8 bases from J, leaving 12 bases between. The V gene is TRBV2, the J gene TRBJ1-2, with unresolved D. The sequencing input was PBMCs. This receptor was taken from a human donor in good health (CMV status not recorded). Some clones in this sample may be carry-over from other donors' samples. The CDR3, as DNA: TGTGCCAGCCGCGAGGAGTGGGGCTACACCTTC. It encodes CASREEWGYTF. Complete variable domain (other parts from reference TRBV2 and TRBJ1-2): EPEVTQTPSHQVTQMGQEVILRCVPISNHLYFYWYRQILGQKVEFLVSFYNNEISEKSEIFDDQFSVERPDGSNFTLKIRSTKLEDSAMYFCASREEWGYTFGSGTRLTVV.